This TCR beta chain was profiled in a study of T cell repertoires in cytomegalovirus infection. Study background: Matching HLA type and CMV infection were both indicated by public TCR beta signatures. Regarding the study as a whole: Within the response measured ex vivo, HLA-C-restricted CMV-specific TCR beta clonotypes were dominant. Cumulative public TCR beta family frequency identified carriers of CMV plus the relevant HLA.

As regards this clonotype: What it recognizes is unknown.

TCRdb re-derived calls from the reads in MiXCR, one entry per CDR3 protein. The sample carries fewer than 350,000 distinct CDR3 sequences, under 20% recorded once. Trimming at V came to 6 bases and at J to 8 bases, leaving 14 bases not matched to a gene. The CDR3 spans 16 residues. Germline V gene data show CDR1 as KGHSH and CDR2 as LQKENI. Sequenced material: PBMCs. V gene TRBV18 combines with J gene TRBJ2-1, with TRBD1 matching 9 bases. This clonotype was obtained from a human donor in good health (CMV status not recorded). Some clones in this sample may be carry-over from other donors' samples. The CDR3 DNA sequence: TGTGCCAGCTCCCCTCCGGGACAGGGCGCTCGGGATGAGCAGTTCTTC. Its protein is CASSPPGQGARDEQFF.